Listed below are T cell receptor beta chains from one sample, sequenced in a study of vaccination and CD4 T cells after COVID-19. Antigens for these TCRs are unknown. MiXCR was run by TCRdb on the PCR reads, yielding one entry per CDR3 protein. The table has 15,000 to 20,000 distinct CDR3 sequences, under 50% seen once. The source was CD4+ T cells from blood, cultured in vitro, collected after SARS-CoV-2 vaccination. These receptors were collected from a human donor who had recovered from COVID-19. CDR3s include the opening cysteine and the closing phenylalanine or tryptophan.

>TRBV19|TRBJ2-7
CASSIRSSEQYF
>TRBV7-3|TRBJ2-3
CASSLHRRGGTDTQYF
>TRBV7-2|TRBJ2-7
CASSLGAGAYEQYF
>TRBV27|TRBJ2-1
CASSLSGTSGIVRNEQFF
>TRBV19|TRBJ2-5
CASSIRRTEIQETQYF
>TRBV20-1|TRBJ2-1
CSARASGGAGYNEQFF
>TRBV28|TRBJ1-2
CASAGGEWNYGYTF
>TRBV21-1|TRBJ1-6
CASSSGAGTGFGSPLHF
>TRBV20-1|TRBJ1-1
CSARDQGQGYRKAFF
>TRBV20-1|TRBJ1-5
CSARGRDGQPQHF
>TRBV7-2|TRBJ1-1
CATGTGAPAAFF
>TRBV11-2|TRBJ2-2
CASRYRDTGELFF
>TRBV6-4|TRBJ2-1
CASSAESTRQQFF
>TRBV7-8|TRBJ1-2
CASSPHSGGLRGYTF
>TRBV20-1|TRBJ1-1
CSAPTDRGRTEAFF
>TRBV20-1|TRBJ1-2
CSARFGQGEYGYTF
>TRBV11-3|TRBJ2-7
CASSPGPGRGLSSYEQYF
>TRBV19|TRBJ1-1
CASYPRGRVRGHTEAFF
>TRBV6-2/TRBV6-3|TRBJ1-1
CASSYGVGTEAFF
>TRBV11-1|TRBJ2-7
CASSSGLSSSYEQYF
>TRBV9|TRBJ1-5
CASSVEGGAKPQHF
>TRBV20-1|TRBJ2-3
CSALDPGSSGDTQYF
>TRBV6-2/TRBV6-3|TRBJ1-5
CASSSSGQGNQPQHF
>TRBV6-1|TRBJ1-1
CASTQGVTDTEAFF
>TRBV27|TRBJ2-7
CASSLLRPQGYQQYF
>TRBV6-1|TRBJ2-2
CASKTSGATGELFF
>TRBV5-4|TRBJ1-6
CASSLSTGGSSPLHF
>TRBV20-1|TRBJ2-5
CSAELPGGTPYQETQYF
>TRBV15|TRBJ2-5
CATSRDLGLRETQYF
>TRBV19|TRBJ1-5
CASSLYPRDRVFNQPQHF
>TRBV6-5|TRBJ2-1
CASSYSSGSSYNEQFF
>TRBV7-2|TRBJ1-2
CASSRSTLMLYGYTF
>TRBV4-3|TRBJ2-7
CASSQDEWAFEQYF
>TRBV28|TRBJ1-5
CASSLGGPWNSNQPQHF
>TRBV6-1|TRBJ1-2
CASSRPGLRAPYGYTF
>TRBV20-1|TRBJ1-2
CSARLGGIVEGYTF
>TRBV11-3|TRBJ2-3
CASSLGGIDDTQYF
>TRBV20-1|TRBJ2-5
CSARILVSQETQYF
>TRBV7-8|TRBJ1-1
CASSLAMDTEAFF
>TRBV6-2/TRBV6-3|TRBJ1-2
CASSTGTGYLSGYTF
>TRBV5-4|TRBJ2-7
CASSLKVGTDEQYF